These 22 T cell receptor beta chains were all obtained from the same sample, sequenced in a study of CD8 T cells in ankylosing spondylitis. MiXCR, run by TCRdb on the 5' RACE reads, gives a single entry per CDR3 protein. The sample lists fewer than 200,000 distinct CDR3 sequences, around 8.9% occurring once. Source material: blood, either unsorted or a sorted T cell fraction (not recorded which). All receptors come from a female donor with ankylosing spondylitis or in good health (not recorded which).

Regarding this clonotype: This CDR3 is missing its conserved last phenylalanine or tryptophan, likely due to a read error. The genes are TRBV5-1 and TRBJ1-5; D is uncertain. From germline, CDR1 is SGHRS and CDR2 YFSETQ. Trimming removed 2 bases from V and 5 bases from J, with 14 bases in between. There are 15 residues in the CDR3. CDR3 protein: CASSFNGVDHQPQHL. The CDR3 DNA reads TGCGCCAGCAGCTTTAATGGGGTCGATCATCAGCCCCAGCATTTG.

This sequence joins TRBV21-1 and TRBJ1-1. TRBV21-1 represents a pseudogene. CDR3 length: 16 amino acids. CDR3 bases: TGTGCCAGCAGCAAAGCGGAGGGAGCATTGAACACTGAAGCTTTCTTT. Translation gives CASSKAEGALNTEAFF.

Points on this clonotype: Sequence at one end of the junction differs from germline and may be a read error. The chain combines TRBV27 with TRBJ2-7, with 10 nucleotides matching TRBD1. The CDR3 consists of 14 residues. Germline V CDR1 and CDR2: MNHEY, SMNVEV (reference sequence). The CDR3 spells CANSPGQGFYEQYF. In DNA, the CDR3 is TGTGCCAACAGTCCGGGACAGGGGTTCTACGAGCAGTACTTC.

CDR3: CASSQKPGTSGRATDTQYF. The CDR3 DNA reads TGCGCCAGCAGCCAAAAACCCGGGACTAGCGGGAGGGCGACAGATACGCAGTATTTT. The chain couples TRBV5-1 to TRBJ2-3; 16 bases line up with TRBD2. After removal of 4 bases from V and 3 bases from J, the junction contained 11 bases not matched to a gene. CDR3 length equals 19 residues. CDR1 is SGHRS and CDR2 is YFSETQ in the germline V gene. The full variable domain, completed using reference TRBV5-1 and TRBJ2-3, is KAGVTQTPRYLIKTRGQQVTLSCSPISGHRSVSWYQQTPGQGLQFLFEYFSETQRNKGNFPGRFSGRQFSNSRSEMNVSTLELGDSALYLCASSQKPGTSGRATDTQYFGPGTRLTVL.

This rearrangement joins TRBV19 to TRBJ1-1; D not certain. CDR3 length: 12 residues. Trimming left V 4 bases short and J 11 bases short, with 14 bases between. CDR1 and CDR2 from the germline V gene are LNHDA and SQIVND (reference sequence). The CDR3 loop reads CASSTYTAAAFF. The DNA for the CDR3 is TGTGCCAGTAGTACATACACGGCGGCGGCTTTCTTT.

This clonotype was observed many times. The chain has TRBV6-6 and TRBJ2-1; 12 bases align to TRBD2. The CDR3 contains 15 residues. The germline V gene encodes CDR1 MNHNY and CDR2 SVGAGI (reference sequence). After removal of 6 bases from V and 5 bases from J, the junction contained 5 bases not matched to a gene. CDR3: CASSRLAGVNNEQFF. Written as DNA, the CDR3 is TGTGCCAGCAGCCGACTAGCGGGGGTCAACAATGAGCAGTTCTTC.

This clonotype showed up just a few times. The rearrangement joins TRBV20-1 to TRBJ2-1; D remains ambiguous. V shed 3 bases and J shed 6 bases, with 12 bases lying between them. From germline, CDR1 is DFQATT and CDR2 SNEGSKA (reference sequence). The CDR3 has 13 amino acids. CDR3 in DNA: TGCAGTGCTAGGGATCTAGTCCCCAATGAGCAGTTCTTC. Protein: CSARDLVPNEQFF.

This chain uses TRBV9 with TRBJ1-2, with 9 bases matching TRBD1. Germline V gene data show CDR1 as SGDLS and CDR2 as YYNGEE. J lost 0 bases, V lost 3 bases, and 12 bases had no gene match. The CDR3 loop spans 18 amino acids. The CDR3 nucleotides are TGTGCCAGCAGCGACGCGCCGACAGGGGGAAAAACTAACTATGGCTACACCTTC. Encoded protein: CASSDAPTGGKTNYGYTF.

The rearrangement links TRBV20-1 to TRBJ2-7; tentatively, D is TRBD1 (5 bases). The CDR3 is 16 residues long. V lost 0 bases to trimming and J lost 2 bases, with 17 bases between them. CDR1 and CDR2 from the germline V gene are DFQATT and SNEGSKA (reference sequence). CDR3 region: CSARDLDGARAYEQYF. CDR3 DNA: TGCAGTGCTAGAGATCTTGATGGGGCACGGGCCTACGAGCAGTACTTC.

This clonotype turned up a few times. DNA of the CDR3: TGCAGCGCCTCAGCCCAGGGGTACGAGCAGTACTTC. Amino acids: CSASAQGYEQYF. The chain carries TRBV29-1 and TRBJ2-7; maybe TRBD1 (6 bases). Germline V gene data show CDR1 as SQVTM and CDR2 as ANQGSEA. CDR3 length equals 12 residues. V was clipped by 7 bases and J by 4 bases, with 14 bases between them.

This clonotype was observed a handful of times. The CDR3 DNA reads TGTGCCAGCAGTTACTCTATAAACACTGAAGCTTTCTTT. Protein: CASSYSINTEAFF. The chain employs TRBV6-5 and TRBJ1-1; D gene uncertain. CDR3 size: 13 residues. The V gene lost 0 bases and the J gene lost 2 bases, with 4 bases spanning the gap. Per germline, CDR1 MNHEY and CDR2 SVGAGI.

The V call is TRBV4-3, the J call TRBJ2-7, with D maybe TRBD1 (5 bases). Trimming removed 0 bases at V and 4 bases at J, with 13 bases between. CDR1 and CDR2 from the germline V gene are LGHNA and YSLEER. This CDR3 spans 15 amino acids. CDR3 amino acids: CASSQDVTDRYEQYF. CDR3 bases: TGCGCCAGCAGCCAAGATGTGACAGACCGTTACGAGCAGTACTTC.

This sequence joins TRBV5-5 and TRBJ1-5; D possibly corresponds to TRBD1 (5 bases). Per germline, CDR1 SGHKS and CDR2 YYEKEE (reference sequence). Trimming pared 4 bases from V and 1 base from J, leaving 12 bases between. The CDR3 is 15 amino acids. CDR3: CASSPWGDSNQPQHF. CDR3 bases: TGTGCCAGCAGCCCCTGGGGGGACAGCAATCAGCCCCAGCATTTT.

The J gene is TRBJ2-1, the V gene TRBV7-2; D perhaps matches TRBD1 (6 bases). The CDR3 contains 16 residues. The germline V gene encodes CDR1 SGHTA and CDR2 FQGNSA. V was pared by 2 bases and J by 8 bases, with 19 bases between. The CDR3 region is CASSLPDRKVVDEQFF. The CDR3 DNA sequence: TGTGCCAGCAGCTTACCAGACAGGAAGGTTGTAGATGAGCAGTTCTTC.

V usage is TRBV4-3 and J usage is TRBJ2-3; tentatively, D is TRBD1 (7 bases). CDR1 is LGHNA and CDR2 is YSLEER in the germline V gene. V gave up 3 bases and J gave up 3 bases, with 19 bases separating them. The CDR3 length is 17 residues. The CDR3: CASSQEGAGMGTDTQYF. CDR3 DNA: TGCGCCAGCAGCCAGGAGGGGGCAGGGATGGGTACAGATACGCAGTATTTT.

This clonotype has only a few counts. J is TRBJ2-1 and V is TRBV7-6, with TRBD2 as a possible D gene (6 bases). Germline CDR1 and CDR2: SGHVS and FNYEAQ. This CDR3 has 17 residues. V gave up 0 bases and J gave up 6 bases, with 18 bases separating them. The CDR3 DNA sequence: TGTGCCAGCAGCTTAGCGGGAGGCATCCCCAGCGTCAATGAGCAGTTCTTC. The encoded protein is CASSLAGGIPSVNEQFF.

In this sample, this clonotype turned up a few times. V and J are TRBV5-6 and TRBJ2-1; TRBD2 might be the D (6 bases). The germline V gene encodes CDR1 SGHDT and CDR2 YYEEEE. V shed 2 bases and J shed 8 bases, with 14 bases lying between them. There are 14 residues in the CDR3. CDR3 coding DNA: TGTGCCAGCAGCTTCGACGGGAGTGACCATGAGCAGTTCTTC. Translation gives CASSFDGSDHEQFF.

This clonotype was counted a few times. This chain joins TRBV11-2 and TRBJ2-1; the match to TRBD2 covers 9 bases. V shed 1 base, J shed 6 bases, and the junction held 7 bases outside the gene matches. The CDR3 is 16 amino acids. Germline lookup yields CDR1 SGHAT and CDR2 FQNNGV. CDR3 loop: CASSLGGLASGNEQFF. The CDR3 DNA reads TGTGCCAGCAGCTTAGGCGGACTAGCGTCGGGCAATGAGCAGTTCTTC.

The count of this clonotype is one. This sequence joins TRBV15 and TRBJ1-4; no clear D. In germline, CDR1 is LNHNV, CDR2 YYDKDF (reference sequence). Deletions cut 0 bases from V and 7 bases from J, with 3 bases between. This CDR3 contains 12 residues. The CDR3 DNA reads TGTGCCACCAGCAGAGAAAGTGAAAAACTGTTTTTT. Translation gives CATSRESEKLFF.

The J gene is TRBJ2-7, the V gene TRBV12-3 or TRBV12-4; TRBD2 aligns across 8 bases. The CDR3 consists of 18 residues. CDR3 amino acids: CTCSLAGRADPYSYEQYF. CDR3 DNA sequence: TGTACCTGCAGTTTAGCGGGGCGTGCAGATCCTTACTCCTACGAGCAGTACTTC.

This clonotype was seen many times. The rearrangement links TRBV27 to TRBJ2-1; 14 nucleotides agree with TRBD2. The junction had 9 bases not matched to a gene; V was cut back by 6 bases and J by 8 bases. This CDR3 contains 16 residues. CDR1 is MNHEY, CDR2 SMNVEV, per germline (reference sequence). CDR3: CASRGLAGELVYEQFF. The CDR3 DNA reads as TGTGCCAGCAGGGGACTAGCGGGAGAATTAGTATATGAGCAGTTCTTC.

The rearrangement joins TRBV28 to TRBJ2-1; weak D call: TRBD1 (5 bases). Germline loops: CDR1 MDHEN, CDR2 SYDVKM. The V end lost 6 bases, the J end lost 3 bases, and 9 bases lay between the germline ends. CDR3 length: 13 residues. The CDR3 protein is CASRPTVYNEQFF. DNA for the CDR3: TGTGCCAGCAGACCGACAGTCTACAATGAGCAGTTCTTC.